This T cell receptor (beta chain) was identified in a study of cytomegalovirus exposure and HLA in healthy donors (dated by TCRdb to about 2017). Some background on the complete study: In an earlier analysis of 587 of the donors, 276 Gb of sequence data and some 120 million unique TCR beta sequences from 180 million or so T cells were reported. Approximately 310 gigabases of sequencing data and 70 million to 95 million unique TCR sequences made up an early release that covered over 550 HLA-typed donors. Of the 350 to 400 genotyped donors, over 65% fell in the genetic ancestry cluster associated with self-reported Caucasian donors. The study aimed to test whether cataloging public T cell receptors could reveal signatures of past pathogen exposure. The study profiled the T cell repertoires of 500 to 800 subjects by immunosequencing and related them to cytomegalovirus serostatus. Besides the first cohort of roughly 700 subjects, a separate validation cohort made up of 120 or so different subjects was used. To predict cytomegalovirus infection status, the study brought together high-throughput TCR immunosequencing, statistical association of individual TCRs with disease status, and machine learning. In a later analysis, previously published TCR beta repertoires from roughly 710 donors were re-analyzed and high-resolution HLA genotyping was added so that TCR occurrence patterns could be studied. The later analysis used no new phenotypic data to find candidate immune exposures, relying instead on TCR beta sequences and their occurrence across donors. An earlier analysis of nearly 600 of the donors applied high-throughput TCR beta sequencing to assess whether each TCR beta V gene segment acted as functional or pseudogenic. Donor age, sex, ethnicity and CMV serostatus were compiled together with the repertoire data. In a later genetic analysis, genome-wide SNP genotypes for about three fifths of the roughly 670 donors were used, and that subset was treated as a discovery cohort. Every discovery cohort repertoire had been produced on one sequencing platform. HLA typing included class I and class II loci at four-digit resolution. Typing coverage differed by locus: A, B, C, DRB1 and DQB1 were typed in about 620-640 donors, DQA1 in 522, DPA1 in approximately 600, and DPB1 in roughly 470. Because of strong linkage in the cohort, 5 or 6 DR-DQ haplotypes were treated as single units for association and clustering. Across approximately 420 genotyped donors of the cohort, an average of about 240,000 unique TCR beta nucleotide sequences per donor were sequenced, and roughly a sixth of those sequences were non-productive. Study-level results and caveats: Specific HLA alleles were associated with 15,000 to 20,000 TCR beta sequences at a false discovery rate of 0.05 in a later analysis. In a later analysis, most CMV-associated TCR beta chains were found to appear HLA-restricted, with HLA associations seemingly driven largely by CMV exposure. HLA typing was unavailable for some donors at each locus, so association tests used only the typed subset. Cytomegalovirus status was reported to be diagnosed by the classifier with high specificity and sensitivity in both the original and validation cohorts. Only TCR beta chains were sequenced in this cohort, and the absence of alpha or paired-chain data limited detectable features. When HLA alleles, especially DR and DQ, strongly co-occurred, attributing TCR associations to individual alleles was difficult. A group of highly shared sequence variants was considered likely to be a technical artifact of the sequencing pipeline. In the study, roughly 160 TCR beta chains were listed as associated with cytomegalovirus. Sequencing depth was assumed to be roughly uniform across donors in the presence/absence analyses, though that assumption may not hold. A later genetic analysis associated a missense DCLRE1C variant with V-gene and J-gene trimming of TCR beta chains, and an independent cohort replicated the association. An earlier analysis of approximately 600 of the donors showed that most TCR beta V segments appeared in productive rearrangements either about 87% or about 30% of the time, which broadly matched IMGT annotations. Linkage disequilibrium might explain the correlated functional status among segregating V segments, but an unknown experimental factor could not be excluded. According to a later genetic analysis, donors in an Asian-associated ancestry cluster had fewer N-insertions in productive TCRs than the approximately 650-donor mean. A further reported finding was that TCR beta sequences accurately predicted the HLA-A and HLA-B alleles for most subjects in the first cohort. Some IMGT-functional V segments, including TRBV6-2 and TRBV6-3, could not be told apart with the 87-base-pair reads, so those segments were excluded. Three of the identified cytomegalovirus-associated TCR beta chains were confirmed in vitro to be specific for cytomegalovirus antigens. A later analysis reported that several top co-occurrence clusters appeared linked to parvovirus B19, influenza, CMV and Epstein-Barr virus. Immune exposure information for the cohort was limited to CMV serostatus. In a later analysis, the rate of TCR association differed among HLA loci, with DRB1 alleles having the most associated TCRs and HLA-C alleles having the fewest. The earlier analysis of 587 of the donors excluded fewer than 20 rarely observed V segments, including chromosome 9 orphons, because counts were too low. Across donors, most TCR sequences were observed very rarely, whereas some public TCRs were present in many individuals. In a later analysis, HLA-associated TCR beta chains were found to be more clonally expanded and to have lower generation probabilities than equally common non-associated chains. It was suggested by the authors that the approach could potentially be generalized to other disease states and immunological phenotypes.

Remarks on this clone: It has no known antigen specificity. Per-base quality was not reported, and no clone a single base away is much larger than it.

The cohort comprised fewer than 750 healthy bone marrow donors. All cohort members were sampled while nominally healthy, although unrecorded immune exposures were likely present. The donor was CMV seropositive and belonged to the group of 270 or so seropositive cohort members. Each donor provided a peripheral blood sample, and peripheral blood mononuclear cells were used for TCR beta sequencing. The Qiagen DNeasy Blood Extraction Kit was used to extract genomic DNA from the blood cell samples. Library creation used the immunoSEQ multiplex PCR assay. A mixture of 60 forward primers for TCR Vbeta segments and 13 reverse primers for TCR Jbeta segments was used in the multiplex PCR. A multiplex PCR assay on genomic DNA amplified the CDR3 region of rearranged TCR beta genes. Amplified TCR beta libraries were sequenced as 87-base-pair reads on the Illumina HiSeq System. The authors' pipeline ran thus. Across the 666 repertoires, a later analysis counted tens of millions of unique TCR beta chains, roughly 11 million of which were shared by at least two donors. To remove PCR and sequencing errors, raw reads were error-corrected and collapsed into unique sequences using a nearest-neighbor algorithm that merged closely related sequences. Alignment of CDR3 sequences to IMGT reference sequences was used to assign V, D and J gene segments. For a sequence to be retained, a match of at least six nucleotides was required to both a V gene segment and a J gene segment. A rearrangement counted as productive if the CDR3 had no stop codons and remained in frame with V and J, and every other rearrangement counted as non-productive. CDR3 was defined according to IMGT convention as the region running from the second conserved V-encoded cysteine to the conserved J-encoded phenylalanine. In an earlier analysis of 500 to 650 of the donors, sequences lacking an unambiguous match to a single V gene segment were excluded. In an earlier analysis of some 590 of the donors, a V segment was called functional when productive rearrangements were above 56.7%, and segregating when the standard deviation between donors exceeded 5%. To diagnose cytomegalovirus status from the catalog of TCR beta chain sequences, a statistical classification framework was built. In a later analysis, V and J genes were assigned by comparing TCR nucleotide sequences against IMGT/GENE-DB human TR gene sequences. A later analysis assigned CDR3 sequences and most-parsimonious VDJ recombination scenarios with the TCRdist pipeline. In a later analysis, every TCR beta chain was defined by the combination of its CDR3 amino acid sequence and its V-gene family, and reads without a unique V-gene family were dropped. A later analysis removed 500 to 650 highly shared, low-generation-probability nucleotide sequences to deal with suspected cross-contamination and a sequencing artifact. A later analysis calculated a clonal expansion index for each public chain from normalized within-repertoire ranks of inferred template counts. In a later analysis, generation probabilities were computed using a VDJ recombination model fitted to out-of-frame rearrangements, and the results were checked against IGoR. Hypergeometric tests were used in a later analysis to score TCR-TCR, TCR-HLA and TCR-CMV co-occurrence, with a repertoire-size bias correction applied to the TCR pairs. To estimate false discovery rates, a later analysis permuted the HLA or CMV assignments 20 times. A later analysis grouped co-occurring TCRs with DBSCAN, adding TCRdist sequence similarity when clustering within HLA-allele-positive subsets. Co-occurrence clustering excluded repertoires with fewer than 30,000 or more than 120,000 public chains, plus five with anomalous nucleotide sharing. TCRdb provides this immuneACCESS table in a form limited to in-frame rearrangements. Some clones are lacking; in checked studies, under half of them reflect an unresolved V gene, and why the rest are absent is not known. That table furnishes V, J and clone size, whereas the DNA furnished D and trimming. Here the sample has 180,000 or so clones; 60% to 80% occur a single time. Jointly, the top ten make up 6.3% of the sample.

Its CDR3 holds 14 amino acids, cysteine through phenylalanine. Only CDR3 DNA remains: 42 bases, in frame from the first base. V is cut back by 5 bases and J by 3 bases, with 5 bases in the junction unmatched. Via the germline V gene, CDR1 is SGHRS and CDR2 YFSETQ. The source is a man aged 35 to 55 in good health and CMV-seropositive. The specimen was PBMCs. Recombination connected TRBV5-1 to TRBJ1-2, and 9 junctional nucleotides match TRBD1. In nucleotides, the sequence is TGCGCCAGCAGAGAGACAGGGGGACACTATGGCTACACCTTC. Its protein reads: CASRETGGHYGYTF.